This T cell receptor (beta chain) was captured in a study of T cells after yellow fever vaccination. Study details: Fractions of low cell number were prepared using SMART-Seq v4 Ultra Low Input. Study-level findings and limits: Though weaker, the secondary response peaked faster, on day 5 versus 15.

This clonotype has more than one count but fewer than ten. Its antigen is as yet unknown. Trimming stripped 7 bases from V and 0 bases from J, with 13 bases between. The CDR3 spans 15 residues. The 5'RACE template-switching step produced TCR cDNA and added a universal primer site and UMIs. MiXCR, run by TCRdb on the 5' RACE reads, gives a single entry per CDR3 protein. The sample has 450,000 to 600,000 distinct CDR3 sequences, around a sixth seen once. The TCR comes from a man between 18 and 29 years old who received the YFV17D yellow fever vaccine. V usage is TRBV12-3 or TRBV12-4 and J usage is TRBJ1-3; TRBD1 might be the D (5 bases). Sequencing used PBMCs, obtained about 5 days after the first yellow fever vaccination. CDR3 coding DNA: TGTGCCAGCAATCCGGGGCCGCTCTCTGGAAACACCATATATTTT. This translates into CASNPGPLSGNTIYF.